Listed below are T cell receptor beta chains from one sample, sequenced in a study of blood T cell repertoires in COVID-19. Sequencing used immunoSEQ multiplex PCR; TCRdb keeps in-frame clones, though not all of them. Among roughly 150,000 clones listed, roughly four fifths were seen once. Source material: PBMCs or T cells enriched from blood (not recorded which). The receptor set was obtained from a man over 45 who had recovered from COVID-19. Both conserved end residues are part of each CDR3. Each record gives: clone size, V gene, J gene, D gene, CDR3 protein, CDR3 DNA. A D gene is named only where the DNA matches it firmly. Where a row states a size, it is once, few, many or the class of an expanded clone; other rows omit it.

abundance: -
v_gene: TRBV2
j_gene: TRBJ1-6
d_gene: -
CDR3aa: CASSEGGGQNSPLHF
CDR3nt: TGTGCCAGCAGTGAGGGGGGGGGCCAGAATTCACCCCTCCACTTT

abundance: -
v_gene: TRBV12-3/TRBV12-4
j_gene: TRBJ2-7
d_gene: -
CDR3aa: CASSLGGSGEQYF
CDR3nt: TGTGCCAGCAGTTTAGGAGGCTCTGGCGAGCAGTACTTC

abundance: -
v_gene: TRBV6-5
j_gene: TRBJ1-3
d_gene: -
CDR3aa: CATIYGPGHTIYF
CDR3nt: TGTGCCACCATATATGGGCCCGGCCACACCATATATTTT

abundance: once
v_gene: TRBV6-5
j_gene: TRBJ2-5
d_gene: TRBD1
CDR3aa: CASSYSGQRSETQYF
CDR3nt: TGTGCCAGCAGTTACTCGGGACAGCGATCGGAGACCCAGTACTTC

abundance: -
v_gene: TRBV7-9
j_gene: TRBJ1-6
d_gene: -
CDR3aa: CASSLRLFNGSPLHF
CDR3nt: TGTGCCAGCAGCTTACGTCTTTTTAACGGTTCACCCCTCCACTTT

abundance: -
v_gene: TRBV14
j_gene: TRBJ2-2
d_gene: -
CDR3aa: CASSPSEVGTGELFF
CDR3nt: TGTGCCAGCAGCCCCTCGGAGGTGGGGACCGGGGAGCTGTTTTTT

abundance: -
v_gene: TRBV7-2
j_gene: TRBJ2-3
d_gene: TRBD2
CDR3aa: CASSLAFLAGNTDTQYF
CDR3nt: TGTGCCAGCAGCTTAGCCTTTTTAGCGGGCAACACAGATACGCAGTATTTT

abundance: -
v_gene: TRBV7-2
j_gene: TRBJ1-5
d_gene: -
CDR3aa: CASSLGGLNQPQHF
CDR3nt: TGTGCCAGCAGCTTAGGGGGCCTCAATCAGCCCCAGCATTTT

abundance: few
v_gene: TRBV30
j_gene: TRBJ1-2
d_gene: -
CDR3aa: CAWSVDRLAGYTF
CDR3nt: TGTGCCTGGAGTGTAGACAGGCTCGCTGGCTACACCTTC

abundance: -
v_gene: TRBV30
j_gene: TRBJ1-6
d_gene: TRBD1
CDR3aa: CAWSPGTGGSPLHF
CDR3nt: TGTGCCTGGAGTCCCGGGACAGGTGGATCACCCCTCCACTTT

abundance: -
v_gene: TRBV7-9
j_gene: TRBJ1-1
d_gene: -
CDR3aa: CASSPKGWEGEAFF
CDR3nt: TGTGCCAGCAGCCCAAAGGGGTGGGAGGGTGAAGCTTTCTTT

abundance: -
v_gene: TRBV4-1
j_gene: TRBJ2-5
d_gene: -
CDR3aa: CASSPSSFGGRETQYF
CDR3nt: TGCGCCAGCAGCCCAAGTTCTTTCGGGGGTCGGGAGACCCAGTACTTC

abundance: -
v_gene: TRBV6-5
j_gene: TRBJ1-4
d_gene: TRBD1
CDR3aa: CASSYNPGQGFEKLFF
CDR3nt: TGTGCCAGCAGTTACAACCCGGGACAGGGCTTTGAAAAACTGTTTTTT

abundance: -
v_gene: TRBV27
j_gene: TRBJ2-7
d_gene: -
CDR3aa: CASSLSGGRVSYEQYF
CDR3nt: TGTGCCAGCAGTTTATCGGGGGGGCGGGTGTCCTACGAGCAGTACTTC